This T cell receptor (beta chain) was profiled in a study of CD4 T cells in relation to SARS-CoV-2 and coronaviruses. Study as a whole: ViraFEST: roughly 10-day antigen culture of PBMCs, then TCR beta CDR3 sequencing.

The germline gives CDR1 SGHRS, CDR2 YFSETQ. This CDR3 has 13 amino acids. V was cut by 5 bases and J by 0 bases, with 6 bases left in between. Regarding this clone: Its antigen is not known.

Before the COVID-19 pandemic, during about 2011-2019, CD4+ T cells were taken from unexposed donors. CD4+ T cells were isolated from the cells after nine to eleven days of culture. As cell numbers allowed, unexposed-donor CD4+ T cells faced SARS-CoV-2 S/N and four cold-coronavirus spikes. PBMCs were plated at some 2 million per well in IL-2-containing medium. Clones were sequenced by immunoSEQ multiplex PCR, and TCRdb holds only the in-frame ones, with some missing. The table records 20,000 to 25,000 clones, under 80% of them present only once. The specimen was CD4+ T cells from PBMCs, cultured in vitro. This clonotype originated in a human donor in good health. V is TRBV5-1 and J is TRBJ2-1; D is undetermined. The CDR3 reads CASRGSSYNEQFF. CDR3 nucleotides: TGCGCCAGCAGGGGAAGCTCCTACAATGAGCAGTTCTTC.